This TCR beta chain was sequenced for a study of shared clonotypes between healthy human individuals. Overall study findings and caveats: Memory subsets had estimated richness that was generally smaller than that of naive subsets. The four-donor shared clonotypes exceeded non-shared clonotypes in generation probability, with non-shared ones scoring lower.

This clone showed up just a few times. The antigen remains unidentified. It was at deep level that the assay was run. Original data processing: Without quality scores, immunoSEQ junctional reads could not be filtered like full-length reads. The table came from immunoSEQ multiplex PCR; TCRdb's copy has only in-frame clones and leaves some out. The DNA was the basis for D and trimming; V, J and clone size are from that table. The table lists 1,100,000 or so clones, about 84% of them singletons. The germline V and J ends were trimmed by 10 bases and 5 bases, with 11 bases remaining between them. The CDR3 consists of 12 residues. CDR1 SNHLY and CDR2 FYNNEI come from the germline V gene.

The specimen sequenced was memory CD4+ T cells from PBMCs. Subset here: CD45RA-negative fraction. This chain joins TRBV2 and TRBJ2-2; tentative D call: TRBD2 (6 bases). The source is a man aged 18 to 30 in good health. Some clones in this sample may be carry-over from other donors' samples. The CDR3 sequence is CAKRGGTGELFF. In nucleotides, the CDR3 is TGTGCCAAACGGGGAGGTACCGGGGAGCTGTTTTTT.